What follows is one T cell receptor beta chain and its context. Its antigen is unknown. No much larger clonotype is one base removed from it; base qualities were not supplied. Each collaborating institution followed its own protocols to collect whole blood in K2EDTA tubes. For TCRbeta analysis, collaborators shipped samples as frozen whole blood, isolated PBMCs, or DNA extracted from either of those sample types. The data were obtained in a study of blood T cell repertoires in COVID-19 (dated by TCRdb to about 2020). Looking at the study overall: Samples from collaborators originated in the United States, Italy and Spain and spanned both the acute and convalescent phases of COVID-19. The material from the prospective study consisted of cDNA or gDNA derived from T cells, B-cell-depleted T cells, or PBMCs. Deeply sampled blood TCRbeta repertoires from subjects exposed to, actively infected with, or recovered from COVID-19 were included in the dataset. A freely available public database, intended as a resource for researchers studying the immune response to SARS-CoV-2, is where the repertoires were released. The samples were drawn from two sources: the first 160 participants of the ongoing ImmuneRACE study, and 950 to 1,500 subjects contributed by 6 global collaborators. A de-identified subject ID, COVID-19 status, age in years and sex were almost always included in the sample metadata. Where available, HLA class I and class II types were taken from metadata supplied by the sample provider and were not determined by assay-based typing. Study-wide findings and limitations: The quantity of clinical and demographic metadata differed by source and by participant and was supplied without curation.

TCRbeta CDR3 regions were amplified from genomic DNA by means of the immunoSEQ Assay, a bias-controlled multiplex PCR. On the authors' methods: The number of nucleated cells in each sample was estimated by amplification of reference gene primers within the assay. Sequence reads were collapsed and filtered to measure the absolute abundance of every unique TCRbeta CDR3 rearrangement. For each sample, productive Simpson clonality was calculated as the square root of Simpson's diversity index over productive rearrangements. Entries here come from immuneACCESS through TCRdb and include only in-frame sequences with V and J called. Some clones fail to appear in such tables; in the studies checked, an unresolved V gene covers under half of the shortfall, and the cause of the remainder is unknown. That table is the source of V, J and clone size, and D and trimming were worked out from the DNA. Present in this sample are tens of thousands of clones, around 87% of which were seen just once. Of the sample, approximately 5.8% falls within the top ten clones.

Sequenced input: peripheral blood. The clonotype comes from a man aged 45-65 years with acute or convalescent COVID-19.

The nucleotides are TGTGCCAGCACCCGGAGGGGGGACAGGGCCTACGAGCAGTACTTC. Translation gives CASTRRGDRAYEQYF. This chain joins TRBV2 to TRBJ2-7; 9 central nucleotides agree with TRBD1. V trim: 7 bases; J trim: 2 bases; unmatched bases: 9. CDR1 is given as SNHLY and CDR2 as FYNNEI, both from the germline V gene. The CDR3 covers 15 residues, taking in both the cysteine and the phenylalanine. This entry keeps only the CDR3 DNA: 45 bases, framed from base 1.